Here is one TCR beta chain with its context. The data derive from a study of blood T cell repertoires in COVID-19. This CDR3 spans 15 amino acids. Germline V gives CDR1 MNHNY, CDR2 SVGAGI (reference sequence). The V gene end was trimmed by 5 bases and the J gene end by 2 bases; junction bases not matched to a gene: 4. Here immunoSEQ multiplex PCR was the method, and the copy in TCRdb shows in-frame clones only, minus some. The data hold more than 200,000 clones, with around 80% observed a single time. This receptor was obtained from a man aged 35 to 55 with acute or convalescent COVID-19. The source material was peripheral blood. The chain links TRBV6-6 to TRBJ2-2; 8 positions match TRBD1. The CDR3 reads CASSRDRINTGELFF. The CDR3 DNA reads as TGTGCCAGCAGTCGGGACAGGATCAACACCGGGGAGCTGTTTTTT.